This T cell receptor (beta chain) was documented in a study of blood T cell repertoires in COVID-19. Sequencing was performed with immunoSEQ multiplex PCR; in TCRdb, only in-frame clones are kept and a portion is missing. Of nearly 400,000 clones listed, over 85% are singletons. V was pared by 6 bases and J by 0 bases, with 7 bases of the junction left unmatched. CDR1 SNHLY and CDR2 FYNNEI come from the germline V gene. The CDR3 is 16 residues long. Sequenced material: PBMCs or T cells enriched from blood (not recorded which). V is TRBV2 and J is TRBJ2-7, with 11 bases matching TRBD2. The sequence was collected from a young woman who had recovered from COVID-19. The CDR3 DNA reads as TGTGCCAGCAGGGCCCCTAGCGGGAGGAGCTCCTACGAGCAGTACTTC. Translated, it gives CASRAPSGRSSYEQYF.